These 11 T cell receptor beta chains originate from one sample sequenced in a study of T-cell reconstitution after alpha-beta-depleted transplantation in children. Unique molecular identifiers were incorporated when the TCRbeta library was constructed. TCRdb reprocessed the PCR reads with MiXCR, giving one entry per CDR3 protein. The sample yields a few hundred thousand distinct CDR3 sequences, 20% seen once. The specimen was PBMCs from the stem cell graft donor, collected from the stem cell graft. These receptors came from a human donor who donated a stem cell graft to a child with acute myeloid leukemia.

J is TRBJ1-5 and V is TRBV5-1; 9 bases map to TRBD1. The CDR3 spans 15 residues. The germline CDR1 and CDR2 sequences are SGHRS and YFSETQ. The V segment lost 3 bases and the J segment 4 bases; nucleotides outside the gene matches: 5. The CDR3 region has the DNA TGCGCCAGCAGCTGGACAGGGGTGGGTAATCAGCCCCAGCATTTT. It yields the protein CASSWTGVGNQPQHF.

The V call is TRBV29-1, the J call TRBJ2-1; the D is unclear. From germline, CDR1 is SQVTM and CDR2 ANQGSEA. The V end lost 0 bases, the J end lost 0 bases, and 15 bases lay between the germline ends. This CDR3 is built from 17 residues. This CDR3 reads CSVEDELLPSSYNEQFF. The CDR3, as DNA: TGCAGCGTTGAAGACGAACTCCTTCCTAGCTCCTACAATGAGCAGTTCTTC.

This clonotype was found many times. The rearrangement uses TRBV29-1 and TRBJ1-2; TRBD1 matches 8 bases. Germline V gene lookup returns CDR1 SQVTM and CDR2 ANQGSEA. The V segment lost 6 bases and the J segment 4 bases; nucleotides outside the gene matches: 7. The CDR3 runs 13 residues. In DNA, the CDR3 is TGCAGCGTGGACACCGGGACAGGCTATGGCTACACCTTC. It yields the protein CSVDTGTGYGYTF.

This clonotype was detected ten times or more. One junction end disagrees with the germline gene, perhaps due to a read error. The CDR3 coding sequence is TGCAGCGTGGAAGGGACAGGGTGGTTCTATGAGCAGTTCTTC. Translated: CSVEGTGWFYEQFF. This chain joins TRBV29-1 and TRBJ2-1, with TRBD1 identical over 9 bases. Germline assignment: CDR1 SQVTM and CDR2 ANQGSEA. The CDR3 runs to 14 residues.

The table lists this clonotype with many counts. The V and J genes are TRBV29-1 and TRBJ2-1; TRBD1 matches at 11 bases. CDR3 size: 16 residues. The germline V gene encodes CDR1 SQVTM and CDR2 ANQGSEA. The ends lost 3 bases at V and 3 bases at J; junction bases unmatched: 7. The CDR3 spells CSVEAPGQGVYNEQFF. CDR3 bases: TGCAGCGTTGAGGCCCCGGGACAGGGGGTCTACAATGAGCAGTTCTTC.

This clonotype was counted ten times or more. The rearrangement uses TRBV29-1 and TRBJ2-1; 14 bases fit TRBD2. This CDR3 has 13 residues. V was clipped by 6 bases and J by 9 bases; unmatched bases: 4. CDR1 is SQVTM and CDR2 is ANQGSEA in the germline V gene. The CDR3 coding sequence is TGCAGCGTAGGGACTAGCGGGAGTCGTGAGCAGTTCTTC. It specifies CSVGTSGSREQFF.

The V gene is TRBV6-1, the J gene TRBJ1-5, with D hard to call. The CDR3 is made up of 16 amino acids. V was pared by 0 bases and J by 2 bases, with 11 bases between. Germline lookup yields CDR1 MNHNS and CDR2 SASEGT. CDR3 DNA sequence: TGTGCCAGCAGTGAAGCGCATCACAGCGGCAATCAGCCCCAGCATTTT. Amino acid sequence: CASSEAHHSGNQPQHF.

This clonotype was picked up a small number of times. This chain joins TRBV29-1 and TRBJ2-2; either TRBD1 or TRBD2 may fit D (5 bases each). Germline lookup yields CDR1 SQVTM and CDR2 ANQGSEA. V gave up 7 bases and J gave up 0 bases, with 15 bases separating them. The CDR3 extends over 15 amino acids. CDR3 in amino acids: CSARGRNSNTGELFF. The CDR3 DNA is TGCAGCGCCCGGGGACGCAATTCGAACACCGGGGAGCTGTTTTTT.

The chain has TRBV30 and TRBJ2-1, with 11 bases matching TRBD2. Germline CDR1 GTSNPN, CDR2 SVGIG (reference sequence). V dropped 1 base and J dropped 1; count of bases not matched to a gene: 12. The CDR3 spans 19 residues. The CDR3, as DNA: TGTGCCTGGAGTGCACAGACTAGCGGGAAGGTACGGTCCTACAATGAGCAGTTCTTC. This gives the protein CAWSAQTSGKVRSYNEQFF.

This chain connects TRBV4-2 to TRBJ2-5, with 7 bases lining up with TRBD2. Germline V gives CDR1 LGHNA, CDR2 YNFKEQ. The junction had 5 bases not matched to a gene; V was cut back by 0 bases and J by 7 bases. CDR3 length equals 14 residues. CDR3 sequence (DNA): TGTGCCAGCAGCCAAGATCCCGGGGAGGGGACCCAGTACTTC. Amino acid sequence: CASSQDPGEGTQYF.

The genes are TRBV9 and TRBJ2-1, with 8 bases fitting TRBD2. The CDR3 totals 15 residues. The germline V gene has CDR1 SGDLS and CDR2 YYNGEE. J gave up 7 bases and V 3 bases, and 9 bases lay outside the gene matches. This chain's CDR3 is CASSAGRAGGNEQFF. CDR3 nucleotide sequence: TGTGCCAGCAGCGCCGGGAGGGCCGGGGGGAATGAGCAGTTCTTC.